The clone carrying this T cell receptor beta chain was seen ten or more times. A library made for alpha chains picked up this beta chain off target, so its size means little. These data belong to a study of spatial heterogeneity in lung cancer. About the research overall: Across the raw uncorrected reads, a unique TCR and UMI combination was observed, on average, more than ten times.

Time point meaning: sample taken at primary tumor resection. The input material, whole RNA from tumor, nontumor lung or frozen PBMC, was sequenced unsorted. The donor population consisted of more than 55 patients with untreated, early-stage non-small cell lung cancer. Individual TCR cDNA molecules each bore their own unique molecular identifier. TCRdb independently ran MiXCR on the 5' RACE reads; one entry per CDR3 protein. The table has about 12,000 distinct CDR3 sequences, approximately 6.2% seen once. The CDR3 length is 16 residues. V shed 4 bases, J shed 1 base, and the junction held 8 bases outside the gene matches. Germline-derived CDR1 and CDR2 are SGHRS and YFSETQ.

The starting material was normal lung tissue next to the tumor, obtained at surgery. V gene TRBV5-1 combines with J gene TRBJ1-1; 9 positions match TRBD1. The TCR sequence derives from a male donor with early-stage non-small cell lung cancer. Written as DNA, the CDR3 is TGCGCCAGCAGCCATCGGAAACAGGGGGCGAACACTGAAGCTTTCTTT. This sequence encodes CASSHRKQGANTEAFF.